A single sample gave rise to the 22 T cell receptor beta chains below, sequenced in a study of shared clonotypes between healthy human individuals. Assay used: immunoSEQ multiplex PCR; TCRdb lists only in-frame clones, some missing. This table holds some 1.4 million clones, around 97% found once. Source material: naive CD4+ T cells sorted from blood. The sample's subset: CD45RA+ positively selected. Receptor source: a man aged 25 to 40 in good health.

The chain uses TRBV6-1 and TRBJ2-5, with 11 bases identical to TRBD2. Germline V lookup: CDR1 MNHNS, CDR2 SASEGT. The CDR3 loop spans 15 amino acids. V trimming: 6 bases; J trimming: 5 bases; junction bases outside the gene matches: 8. This CDR3 reads CASSSLAGGGETQYF. Here the CDR3 DNA reads TGTGCCAGCAGCTCGCTAGCGGGAGGCGGGGAGACCCAGTACTTC.

The V gene is TRBV7-2, the J gene TRBJ2-7, with TRBD1 matching over 8 bases. With 3 bases clipped from V and 2 bases from J, the junction kept 3 bases outside the gene matches. Germline CDR1 and CDR2: SGHTA and FQGNSA. This CDR3 contains 14 residues. CDR3 nucleotides: TGTGCCAGCAGCTTTCAACAGGGGGCCTACGAGCAGTACTTC. This sequence encodes CASSFQQGAYEQYF.

CDR3 amino acids: CASSHRKDTQYF. The CDR3 DNA reads TGTGCCAGCAGCCACCGTAAAGATACGCAGTATTTT. The chain recombines TRBV7-6 with TRBJ2-3, with unresolved D. V was shortened by 5 bases and J by 5 bases, with 8 bases between the two germline ends. CDR1 and CDR2 (germline): SGHVS, FNYEAQ. This CDR3 contains 12 residues.

The V gene is TRBV4-1, the J gene TRBJ2-7; D remains ambiguous. The V and J ends lost 6 bases and 1 base respectively, with 7 bases between them. CDR1 and CDR2 (germline): MGHRA, YSYEKL. This CDR3 is 12 amino acids long. CDR3 sequence reads: CASRSRSYEQYF. CDR3 DNA: TGCGCCAGCAGATCAAGATCCTACGAGCAGTACTTC.

The chain employs TRBV5-5 and TRBJ2-7; the D gene is possibly TRBD1 (6 bases). Trimming removed 5 bases from V and 3 bases from J, with 15 bases in between. Germline assignment: CDR1 SGHKS and CDR2 YYEKEE (reference sequence). The CDR3 spans 14 residues. The CDR3 is CASRKQGSYYEQYF. In DNA form, the CDR3 reads TGTGCCAGCAGGAAACAGGGCTCTTACTACGAGCAGTACTTC.

This chain links TRBV5-6 with TRBJ1-1; possible D gene TRBD1, 5 bases. The germline V gene encodes CDR1 SGHDT and CDR2 YYEEEE. V lost 4 bases and J 0 bases, leaving 19 bases between the germline ends. The CDR3 has 17 residues. CDR3 sequence: CASSGLILGRLNTEAFF. CDR3 DNA sequence: TGTGCCAGCAGCGGACTCATCCTGGGGCGGCTGAACACTGAAGCTTTCTTT. The full variable domain, rest sourced from reference TRBV5-6 and TRBJ1-1, is DAGVTQSPTHLIKTRGQQVTLRCSPKSGHDTVSWYQQALGQGPQFIFQYYEEEERQRGNFPDRFSGHQFPNYSSELNVNALLLGDSALYLCASSGLILGRLNTEAFFGQGTRLTVV.

This chain links TRBV5-4 with TRBJ2-1; TRBD2 is a possible D gene (5 bases). Per germline, CDR1 SGHNT and CDR2 YYREEE (reference sequence). The CDR3 length is 13 residues. Trimming took off 4 bases at V and 6 bases at J, with 11 bases between the two ends. CDR3 sequence (DNA): TGTGCCAGCAGCGCCACTAGATCCAATGAGCAGTTCTTC. It translates to CASSATRSNEQFF.

This clone was detected once. The CDR3 spells CASSYPTSGRSSEQFF. The CDR3 bases are TGTGCCAGCAGCTATCCCACTAGCGGGAGATCCAGTGAGCAGTTCTTC. V and J are TRBV5-4 and TRBJ2-1; 11 bases are shared with TRBD2. V shed 3 bases and J 9 bases; nucleotides not matched to a gene: 11. The CDR3 sequence is 16 residues long. Germline V gene lookup returns CDR1 SGHNT and CDR2 YYREEE (reference sequence).

The chain combines TRBV19 with TRBJ2-5; D is possibly TRBD2 (5 bases). Germline-derived CDR1 and CDR2 are LNHDA and SQIVND (reference sequence). Trimming removed 1 base at V and 4 bases at J, with 16 bases between. The CDR3 extends over 16 amino acids. CDR3 region: CASSIGPGPEGETQYF. The CDR3 bases are TGTGCCAGTAGTATAGGACCGGGCCCAGAGGGAGAGACCCAGTACTTC.

The chain couples TRBV19 to TRBJ2-5; 7 nucleotides agree with TRBD2. Germline CDR1 LNHDA, CDR2 SQIVND (reference sequence). The CDR3 length is 15 residues. With 3 bases clipped from V and 2 bases from J, the junction kept 6 bases outside the gene matches. CDR3 amino acids: CASSILSSGQETQYF. The CDR3 nucleotides are TGTGCCAGTAGTATTCTATCTAGCGGACAAGAGACCCAGTACTTC. Combining the CDR3 with reference TRBV19 and TRBJ2-5 gives the whole variable domain DGGITQSPKYLFRKEGQNVTLSCEQNLNHDAMYWYRQDPGQGLRLIYYSQIVNDFQKGDIAEGYSVSREKKESFPLTVTSAQKNPTAFYLCASSILSSGQETQYFGPGTRLLVL.

The V call is TRBV4-2, the J call TRBJ2-7, with 7 bases identical to TRBD2. This CDR3 is 18 amino acids long. Per germline, CDR1 LGHNA and CDR2 YNFKEQ. Trimming took 4 bases from V and 0 from J; bases not matched to a gene: 15. The CDR3 is CASSLDKGSGGGSYEQYF. As DNA, the CDR3 is TGTGCCAGCAGCCTAGATAAGGGGAGCGGCGGGGGCTCCTACGAGCAGTACTTC.

The CDR3 spells CASSGGGDLQPQHF. CDR3 DNA sequence: TGTGCCAGCAGTGGAGGGGGGGATCTTCAGCCCCAGCATTTT. The rearrangement links TRBV6-1 to TRBJ1-5; D might be TRBD1 (6 bases). Germline CDR1 and CDR2: MNHNS and SASEGT. The CDR3 has 14 residues. V lost 4 bases, J lost 6 bases, and 13 bases lay in between.

Only one count was recorded for this clone. This rearrangement joins TRBV5-1 to TRBJ2-7; D unresolved. This CDR3 contains 16 residues. Germline values: CDR1 SGHRS, CDR2 YFSETQ. V was trimmed by 4 bases and J by 2 bases, leaving 19 bases between them. CDR3 in DNA: TGCGCCAGCAGCGCGGACGGCACGGCCCTTCCCTACGAGCAGTACTTC. Protein product: CASSADGTALPYEQYF.

The gene calls are TRBV15 and TRBJ1-5; a weak D match, TRBD1 (5 bases). V gave up 8 bases and J gave up 3 bases, with 14 bases separating them. The CDR3 sequence is 14 residues long. Germline V lookup: CDR1 LNHNV, CDR2 YYDKDF (reference sequence). As DNA, the CDR3 is TGTGCCACCCAAAGGGGACGGACCAATCAGCCCCAGCATTTT. Encoded protein: CATQRGRTNQPQHF.

The rearrangement links TRBV7-9 to TRBJ2-3, with TRBD2 identical over 7 bases. V dropped 0 bases and J dropped 2; count of bases not matched to a gene: 2. This CDR3 spans 15 amino acids. The germline CDR1 and CDR2 sequences are SEHNR and FQNEAQ (reference sequence). The CDR3 region has the DNA TGTGCCAGCAGCTTAGCCGGGGGGTCCACAGATACGCAGTATTTT. Amino acid sequence: CASSLAGGSTDTQYF. The entire variable domain, with the rest obtained from reference TRBV7-9 and TRBJ2-3, is as follows: DTGVSQNPRHKITKRGQNVTFRCDPISEHNRLYWYRQTLGQGPEFLTYFQNEAQLEKSRLLSDRFSAERPKGSFSTLEIQRTEQGDSAMYLCASSLAGGSTDTQYFGPGTRLTVL.

The V and J genes are TRBV27 and TRBJ2-7, with 8 bases aligning to TRBD1. The germline V gene has CDR1 MNHEY and CDR2 SMNVEV (reference sequence). The CDR3 totals 15 residues. The junction had 5 bases not matched to a gene; V was cut back by 4 bases and J by 0 bases. Written as DNA, the CDR3 is TGTGCCAGCAGTTCGGCAGGGGGCTTCTCCTACGAGCAGTACTTC. Residues: CASSSAGGFSYEQYF.

The V gene is TRBV7-3, the J gene TRBJ2-3, with D perhaps TRBD2 (6 bases). Per the germline V gene, CDR1 is SGHTA and CDR2 is FQGTGA. This CDR3 spans 16 amino acids. V lost 5 bases, J lost 4 bases, and 19 bases lay in between. The CDR3 sequence is CASSHSPGSGADTQYF. The DNA for the CDR3 is TGTGCCAGCAGCCACAGTCCGGGTAGCGGAGCAGATACGCAGTATTTT.

V usage is TRBV13 and J usage is TRBJ1-2, with D perhaps TRBD1 (5 bases). This CDR3 is built from 14 residues. V was trimmed by 2 bases and J by 4 bases, leaving 11 bases between them. Germline CDR1 is PRHDT and CDR2 is FYEKMQ (reference sequence). The CDR3 reads CASSLNRMSYGYTF. The CDR3 nucleotides read TGTGCCAGCAGCTTAAACAGGATGAGCTATGGCTACACCTTC.

V gene TRBV7-6 combines with J gene TRBJ1-1, with 10 bases that match TRBD1. The trim removed 4 bases at V and 1 base at J, leaving 3 bases unmatched. Germline V gene sequence: CDR1 SGHVS, CDR2 FNYEAQ. This CDR3 has 15 residues. The CDR3 here is CASSSDRGRNTEAFF. CDR3 coding DNA: TGTGCCAGCAGCTCGGACAGGGGGAGGAACACTGAAGCTTTCTTT.

As concerns this clone: Other DNA sequences in the sample encode the same CDR3. V gene TRBV5-1 combines with J gene TRBJ1-1, with D uncertain. Germline assignment: CDR1 SGHRS and CDR2 YFSETQ. The CDR3 loop spans 14 amino acids. V was clipped by 1 base and J by 1 base, with 8 bases between them. The CDR3 loop reads CASSLTDGNTEAFF. In DNA, the CDR3 is TGCGCCAGCAGCTTGACAGACGGGAACACTGAAGCTTTCTTT.

The chain carries TRBV9 and TRBJ2-7; D is perhaps TRBD1 (5 bases). Trimming removed 4 bases from V and 2 bases from J, with 13 bases in between. Per the germline V gene, CDR1 is SGDLS and CDR2 is YYNGEE. The CDR3 is 14 residues long. CDR3 amino acids: CASSPADSPYEQYF. The CDR3 DNA follows: TGTGCCAGCAGCCCAGCCGACAGTCCCTACGAGCAGTACTTC. Full variable domain (rest looked up from reference TRBV9 and TRBJ2-7): DSGVTQTPKHLITATGQRVTLRCSPRSGDLSVYWYQQSLDQGLQFLIQYYNGEERAKGNILERFSAQQFPDLHSELNLSSLELGDSALYFCASSPADSPYEQYFGPGTRLTVT.

This sequence joins TRBV5-1 and TRBJ2-3; TRBD2 matches at 9 bases. The ends lost 7 bases at V and 2 bases at J; junction bases unmatched: 14. Germline V CDR1 and CDR2: SGHRS, YFSETQ. The CDR3 totals 17 residues. CDR3 bases: TGCGCCAGCTCAGCTGGGGGCGGGAGGGGCGCCACAGATACGCAGTATTTT. This codes for CASSAGGGRGATDTQYF.